Presented here are 18 T cell receptor beta chains from one specimen sequenced in a study of T cells after yellow fever vaccination. A single record per CDR3 protein comes from TCRdb applying MiXCR to the 5' RACE reads. Of just under 600,000 distinct CDR3 sequences listed, 13% are singletons. Sequences were derived from PBMCs, sampled on the day of the yellow fever booster vaccination. These receptors were obtained from a man between 25 and 39 years old who received the YFV17D yellow fever vaccine.

The sample holds a few counts of this clonotype. The rearrangement joins TRBV10-3 to TRBJ1-1, with D unresolved. V lost 5 bases and J lost 1, with 14 bases in between. CDR3 size: 15 residues. Germline V gives CDR1 ENHRY, CDR2 SYGVKD. The CDR3 here is CAISPVPGKNTEAFF. DNA for the CDR3: TGTGCCATCAGTCCCGTACCGGGAAAGAACACTGAAGCTTTCTTT.

The chain's CDR3 is CASSQDSEQPQHF. As DNA, the CDR3 is TGTGCCAGCAGCCAAGATTCGGAACAGCCCCAGCATTTT. The rearrangement uses TRBV4-2 and TRBJ1-5; D is unclear. CDR3 size: 13 residues. CDR1 and CDR2 (germline): LGHNA, YNFKEQ. V was trimmed by 0 bases and J by 7 bases, leaving 7 bases between them.

The V call is TRBV12-3 or TRBV12-4, the J call TRBJ1-3, with D hard to call. This CDR3 has 14 residues. V lost 4 bases and J 1 base, leaving 8 bases between the germline ends. In DNA form, the CDR3 reads TGTGCCAGCAGTTCTATGGCTTCTGGAAACACCATATATTTT. Protein product: CASSSMASGNTIYF.

There are a few counts of this clonotype. The V call is TRBV10-3, the J call TRBJ2-1; D uncertain. The germline gives CDR1 ENHRY, CDR2 SYGVKD. The CDR3 has 15 residues. Trimming left V 2 bases short and J 0 bases short, with 8 bases between. The CDR3 loop is CAISEKASSYNEQFF. In DNA, the CDR3 is TGTGCCATCAGTGAGAAGGCTAGCTCCTACAATGAGCAGTTCTTC.

The chain carries TRBV6-1 and TRBJ1-2; 10 bases map to TRBD1. V was clipped by 6 bases and J by 2 bases; unmatched bases: 6. Germline V gives CDR1 MNHNS, CDR2 SASEGT. The CDR3 totals 15 residues. The CDR3 here is CASSRLGQGNYGYTF. CDR3 DNA sequence: TGTGCCAGCAGCCGCCTGGGACAGGGGAACTATGGCTACACCTTC.

This clonotype was observed a handful of times. V is TRBV29-1 and J is TRBJ2-3, with D possibly being TRBD2 (7 bases). This CDR3 spans 16 amino acids. V lost 4 bases and J 4 bases, leaving 21 bases between the germline ends. Germline values: CDR1 SQVTM, CDR2 ANQGSEA. The CDR3 sequence: CSVGGPRGSSADTQYF. CDR3 coding DNA: TGCAGCGTTGGGGGGCCCCGCGGGAGTAGCGCAGATACGCAGTATTTT.

The V gene is TRBV28, the J gene TRBJ2-1; 7 bases map to TRBD2. Losses at the gene ends were 5 bases for V and 4 bases for J; bases not matched to a gene: 11. The CDR3 consists of 16 residues. In germline, CDR1 is MDHEN, CDR2 SYDVKM. The CDR3 here is CASSPPGSGIYNEQFF. The DNA for the CDR3 is TGTGCCAGCAGTCCCCCGGGAAGCGGGATTTACAATGAGCAGTTCTTC.

The chain couples TRBV7-2 to TRBJ1-5; possible D gene TRBD1, 6 bases. The CDR3 consists of 15 residues. The V and J ends lost 2 bases and 4 bases respectively, with 12 bases between them. The germline gives CDR1 SGHTA, CDR2 FQGNSA. The CDR3 nucleotides read TGTGCCAGCAGCTTACAGGGGAGCGGTAATCAGCCCCAGCATTTT. Its protein is CASSLQGSGNQPQHF.

The table lists this clonotype with a few counts. The CDR3 spells CASSLAFIRDYNQPQHF. Written as DNA, the CDR3 is TGTGCCAGCAGCTTAGCGTTTATCCGGGACTACAATCAGCCCCAGCATTTT. The chain couples TRBV7-8 to TRBJ1-5; a possible D gene is TRBD1 (5 bases). CDR3 length equals 17 residues. Germline values: CDR1 SGHVS, CDR2 FQNEAQ. With 0 bases removed from V and 3 bases from J, the gap between germline ends came to 15 bases.

The chain employs TRBV11-3 and TRBJ2-5; D perhaps matches TRBD1 (6 bases). Germline lookup yields CDR1 SGHNT and CDR2 YENEEA. V lost 5 bases and J lost 5, with 18 bases in between. This CDR3 is 15 amino acids long. The CDR3 is CASSVQTGRGETQYF. The CDR3 DNA sequence: TGTGCCAGCAGCGTTCAGACAGGCCGAGGGGAGACCCAGTACTTC. The whole variable domain, remainder taken from reference TRBV11-3 and TRBJ2-5, is EAGVVQSPRYKIIEKKQPVAFWCNPISGHNTLYWYLQNLGQGPELLIRYENEEAVDDSQLPKDRFSAERLKGVDSTLKIQPAELGDSAVYLCASSVQTGRGETQYFGPGTRLLVL.

This clonotype was observed a handful of times. V gene TRBV9 combines with J gene TRBJ1-3; D ambiguous. V shed 4 bases and J shed 4 bases, with 15 bases lying between them. This CDR3 comprises 15 residues. In germline, CDR1 is SGDLS, CDR2 YYNGEE. The CDR3 coding sequence is TGTGCCAGCAGCAGCGGAAGGACGGCAGGAAACACCATATATTTT. It translates to CASSSGRTAGNTIYF.

This clonotype was observed a handful of times. This CDR3 reads CASSFLADTDTQYF. In DNA, the CDR3 is TGTGCCAGCAGTTTCCTAGCGGACACAGATACGCAGTATTTT. V is TRBV28 and J is TRBJ2-3, with TRBD2 matching 7 bases. The CDR3 extends over 14 amino acids. With V trimmed by 3 bases and J by 2 bases, 2 bases remained unmatched. Germline V CDR1 and CDR2: MDHEN, SYDVKM.

With regard to this clonotype: One end of the junction does not line up with germline, which may come from a read error. This sequence joins TRBV12-3 or TRBV12-4 and TRBJ2-6; TRBD1 is a possible D gene (5 bases). The CDR3 contains 14 residues. CDR3 sequence: CAQKGASGANVLTF. CDR3 nucleotides: TGCGCCCAGAAAGGGGCCTCTGGGGCCAACGTCCTGACTTTC.

The gene calls are TRBV30 and TRBJ2-1; 11 bases fit TRBD2. There are 15 residues in the CDR3. Germline V gives CDR1 GTSNPN, CDR2 SVGIG (reference sequence). V was pared by 0 bases and J by 7 bases, with 5 bases of the junction left unmatched. Here the CDR3 reads CAWSVVLAGVNEQFF. The DNA of the CDR3 is TGTGCCTGGAGTGTAGTACTAGCGGGAGTAAATGAGCAGTTCTTC. Supplemented by reference TRBV30 and TRBJ2-1, the full variable domain reads SQTIHQWPATLVQPVGSPLSLECTVEGTSNPNLYWYRQAAGRGLQLLFYSVGIGQISSEVPQNLSASRPQDRQFILSSKKLLLSDSGFYLCAWSVVLAGVNEQFFGPGTRLTVL.

This clonotype was seen a handful of times. The chain carries TRBV11-3 and TRBJ2-3; D remains unclear. The germline gives CDR1 SGHNT, CDR2 YENEEA. CDR3 length: 15 residues. V lost 1 base, J lost 1 base, and 9 bases lay in between. The CDR3 sequence: CASSLGDTRTDTQYF. The DNA of the CDR3 is TGTGCCAGCAGCTTAGGAGACACTCGCACAGATACGCAGTATTTT.

This chain connects TRBV14 to TRBJ2-7; D tentatively reads TRBD1 or TRBD2 (5 bases each). Germline V gives CDR1 SGHDN, CDR2 FVKESK. V dropped 4 bases and J dropped 6 bases, with 13 bases sitting between them. The CDR3 has 13 residues. The CDR3 DNA reads TGTGCCAGCAGCCCCGGGACGGTGGGCGAGCAGTACTTC. Protein product: CASSPGTVGEQYF.

The V call is TRBV20-1, the J call TRBJ2-7; D is perhaps TRBD1 (5 bases). The CDR3 length is 14 residues. Germline V gives CDR1 DFQATT, CDR2 SNEGSKA (reference sequence). Trimming took 6 bases from V and 2 from J, leaving 17 bases between them. The CDR3 nucleotides are TGCAGTGCCCAGGCCGCTGACAGCACCTACGAGCAGTACTTC. Translation gives CSAQAADSTYEQYF.

This clonotype was counted only a few times. CDR3 amino acids: CASSQTSAYNEQFF. Written as DNA, the CDR3 is TGTGCCAGCAGCCAAACTAGCGCGTACAATGAGCAGTTCTTC. The V and J genes are TRBV7-8 and TRBJ2-1, with 7 bases lining up with TRBD2. V gave up 5 bases and J gave up 4 bases; unmatched junction bases: 5. Germline values: CDR1 SGHVS, CDR2 FQNEAQ. The CDR3 sequence is 14 residues long.